The 20 T cell receptor beta chains listed next were all sequenced from one sample in a study of T cells in Graves' hyperthyroidism and ophthalmopathy. Amplification of TCR beta CDR3 regions was performed using RNA transcripts as template. A first-round RT-PCR of the TCR CDR3 used the HTBI primer set. In TCRdb, the multiplex PCR reads were re-called with MiXCR into one record per CDR3 protein. The data show about 200,000 distinct CDR3 sequences, with 15% to 20% seen just once and roughly 44% held by the top ten. Specimen: blood. These receptor sequences come from a man between 40 and 49 years old with Graves' hyperthyroidism.

In this sample, this clonotype turned up many times. V gene TRBV5-8 combines with J gene TRBJ2-5; D may be TRBD2 (5 bases). The V end was cut by 4 bases, the J end by 2 bases, with 21 bases between. The CDR3 loop spans 17 amino acids. CDR1 and CDR2 (germline): SGHTS, YDEGEE. The CDR3 protein is CASSPRTGQFLQETQYF. CDR3 nucleotides: TGTGCCAGCAGCCCCAGGACTGGCCAGTTCTTACAAGAGACCCAGTACTTC.

This clonotype was picked up a small number of times. A read error may explain this, as a much larger clone is one base away. The V call is TRBV5-1, the J call TRBJ2-1; the match to TRBD2 covers 14 bases. Germline-derived CDR1 and CDR2 are SGHRS and YFSETQ. The ends lost 3 bases at V and 6 bases at J; junction bases unmatched: 2. The CDR3 covers 15 residues. The CDR3 coding sequence is TGCGCCAGCAGCTCGACTAGCGGGGGGGCCAATGAGCAGTTCTTC. Protein sequence: CASSSTSGGANEQFF.

This clonotype was counted at least ten times. The V call is TRBV20-1, the J call TRBJ2-7; tentative D call: TRBD1 (5 bases). This CDR3 has 15 residues. Germline V gives CDR1 DFQATT, CDR2 SNEGSKA (reference sequence). V lost 0 bases, J lost 4 bases, and 16 bases lay in between. The CDR3: CSARDADSRSYEQYF. As DNA, the CDR3 is TGCAGTGCTAGAGACGCTGACAGTAGGTCTTACGAGCAGTACTTC.

This clonotype was seen many times. The chain uses TRBV7-3 and TRBJ2-7; 9 nucleotides agree with TRBD1. Germline CDR1 and CDR2: SGHTA and FQGTGA. V was clipped by 0 bases and J by 5 bases; unmatched bases: 2. The CDR3 runs to 14 residues. The CDR3 nucleotides read TGTGCCAGCAGCTTAACGGGACAGGGCCACGAGCAGTACTTC. Amino acid sequence: CASSLTGQGHEQYF.

Many counts were recorded for this clonotype. This chain uses TRBV30 with TRBJ1-1, with 8 bases fitting TRBD1. This CDR3 spans 13 amino acids. V dropped 3 bases and J dropped 4; count of bases not matched to a gene: 4. The V gene's germline CDR1 is GTSNPN and CDR2 SVGIG (reference sequence). CDR3 in DNA: TGTGCCTGGAGCGGACAGGGCGCCACTGAAGCTTTCTTT. Amino acids: CAWSGQGATEAFF.

Ten or more counts support this clonotype. The chain uses TRBV7-2 and TRBJ2-1; 8 bases agree with TRBD2. The CDR3 is 12 amino acids. J gave up 12 bases and V 5 bases, and 6 bases lay outside the gene matches. Per germline, CDR1 SGHTA and CDR2 FQGNSA. In nucleotides, the CDR3 is TGTGCCAGCAGCCCCCCGGGGGGGTGGCAGTTCTTC. Its translation is CASSPPGGWQFF. The variable domain in full, completed from reference TRBV7-2 and TRBJ2-1, reads GAGVSQSPSNKVTEKGKDVELRCDPISGHTALYWYRQSLGQGLEFLIYFQGNSAPDKSGLPSDRFSAERTGGSVSTLTIQRTQQEDSAVYLCASSPPGGWQFFGPGTRLTVL.

The chain has TRBV10-3 and TRBJ2-6, with D hard to call. In germline, CDR1 is ENHRY, CDR2 SYGVKD. This CDR3 contains 14 residues. V lost 7 bases and J 0 bases, leaving 7 bases between the germline ends. CDR3 amino acids: CAINGDSGANVLTF. As DNA, the CDR3 is TGTGCCATCAATGGGGACTCTGGGGCCAACGTCCTGACTTTC.

V is TRBV15 and J is TRBJ2-5, with D possibly TRBD1 on 5 matching bases. CDR1 and CDR2 from the germline V gene are LNHNV and YYDKDF (reference sequence). The length of the CDR3 is 14 residues. V was pared by 4 bases and J by 6 bases, with 15 bases between. The CDR3 is CATSKDNSLKTQYF. DNA of the CDR3: TGTGCCACCAGCAAGGACAATAGCTTAAAGACCCAGTACTTC.

This clonotype was seen a handful of times. The chain uses TRBV12-3 or TRBV12-4 and TRBJ2-7; D may be TRBD1 or TRBD2 (5 bases each). This CDR3 has 12 amino acids. Trimming removed 9 bases at V and 3 bases at J, with 12 bases between. DNA of the CDR3: TGTGCCAGTGGGAGAGGGGTCTACGAGCAGTACTTC. Its translation is CASGRGVYEQYF.

Remarks on this clonotype: A much larger clone differs from this one at a single base, so this may be a read error. V gene TRBV20-1 combines with J gene TRBJ2-6, with D perhaps TRBD1 or TRBD2 (5 bases each). This CDR3 contains 18 residues. CDR1 is DFQATT, CDR2 SNEGSKA, per germline (reference sequence). The CDR3 coding sequence is TGCAGTACTAGAGATAGTGCAGGGTTGAGCTCTGGGGCCAACGTCCTGACTTTC. The encoded protein is CSTRDSAGLSSGANVLTF.

This chain links TRBV20-1 with TRBJ1-1; a weak D match, TRBD1 (5 bases). The CDR3 has 16 residues. V shed 0 bases and J shed 3 bases, with 17 bases lying between them. Looked up from germline, CDR1 is DFQATT and CDR2 is SNEGSKA (reference sequence). CDR3 protein: CSAREIGGELYTEAFF. The CDR3 DNA reads TGCAGTGCTAGAGAAATTGGAGGGGAGTTGTACACTGAAGCTTTCTTT.

This clonotype was recorded many times. The chain carries TRBV13 and TRBJ2-5, with 8 nucleotides matching TRBD1. V shed 4 bases, J shed 2 bases, and the junction held 3 bases outside the gene matches. CDR3 length: 14 amino acids. Germline lookup yields CDR1 PRHDT and CDR2 FYEKMQ (reference sequence). CDR3 sequence reads: CASSSYRGQETQYF. As DNA, the CDR3 is TGTGCCAGCAGCTCTTACAGGGGGCAAGAGACCCAGTACTTC.

Ten or more counts support this clonotype. This chain connects TRBV6-1 to TRBJ1-1; no firm D call. Germline V gives CDR1 MNHNS, CDR2 SASEGT. This CDR3 is 15 amino acids long. Trimming cost V 0 bases and J 4 bases, with 12 bases left between them. The DNA for the CDR3 is TGTGCCAGCAGTGAAGCTTCTTGGACGCCCACTGAAGCTTTCTTT. It translates to CASSEASWTPTEAFF.

This clonotype has just a few counts. The V gene is TRBV7-2, the J gene TRBJ2-7; TRBD1 matches 10 bases. The CDR3 consists of 14 residues. J gave up 2 bases and V 7 bases, and 5 bases lay outside the gene matches. Germline CDR1 is SGHTA and CDR2 is FQGNSA. The DNA of the CDR3 is TGTGCCAGCAAAATCGACAGGGGGCCCTACGAGCAGTACTTC. Its translation is CASKIDRGPYEQYF. The whole variable domain, remainder taken from reference TRBV7-2 and TRBJ2-7, is GAGVSQSPSNKVTEKGKDVELRCDPISGHTALYWYRQSLGQGLEFLIYFQGNSAPDKSGLPSDRFSAERTGGSVSTLTIQRTQQEDSAVYLCASKIDRGPYEQYFGPGTRLTVT.

This CDR3 is CASSPIMGQGTNNEQFF. CDR3 nucleotides: TGTGCCAGCAGCCCAATTATGGGACAGGGGACCAACAATGAGCAGTTCTTC. The chain has TRBV7-9 and TRBJ2-1; 10 bases map to TRBD1. The germline CDR1 and CDR2 sequences are SEHNR and FQNEAQ (reference sequence). The CDR3 loop spans 17 amino acids. Trimming cost V 5 bases and J 5 bases; bases outside gene matches: 12. The full variable domain, with the rest looked up from reference TRBV7-9 and TRBJ2-1, is DTGVSQNPRHKITKRGQNVTFRCDPISEHNRLYWYRQTLGQGPEFLTYFQNEAQLEKSRLLSDRFSAERPKGSFSTLEIQRTEQGDSAMYLCASSPIMGQGTNNEQFFGPGTRLTVL.

This clonotype has a handful of counts. The chain links TRBV6-2 or TRBV6-3 to TRBJ2-1, with TRBD2 matching 9 bases. The germline CDR1 and CDR2 sequences are MNHEY and SVGEGT. V gave up 8 bases and J gave up 6 bases; unmatched junction bases: 11. The CDR3 sequence is 15 residues long. The CDR3 DNA is TGTGCCAGCTCGAGAGGGGGACTAGCATCCAATGAGCAGTTCTTC. Amino acids: CASSRGGLASNEQFF.

This clonotype was seen repeatedly, ten times or more. The CDR3 reads CASSPRQGVNEQFF. The CDR3 region has the DNA TGTGCCAGCTCACCTAGACAAGGAGTCAATGAGCAGTTCTTC. V and J are TRBV18 and TRBJ2-1; D remains ambiguous. This CDR3 is built from 14 residues. Germline V gene data show CDR1 as KGHSH and CDR2 as LQKENI. Trimming cost V 3 bases and J 6 bases, with 12 bases left between them.

At least ten counts were recorded for this clonotype. The V call is TRBV5-1, the J call TRBJ1-1; D unresolved. Trimming shortened V by 3 bases and J by 5 bases, and 14 bases separated the two germline ends. The CDR3 consists of 14 residues. CDR1 SGHRS and CDR2 YFSETQ come from the germline V gene. CDR3 protein: CASSWIQGETEAFF. CDR3 DNA sequence: TGCGCCAGCAGCTGGATACAAGGCGAGACTGAAGCTTTCTTT.

This clonotype was counted many times. V is TRBV29-1 and J is TRBJ2-5; 12 nucleotides match TRBD2. CDR1 and CDR2 (germline): SQVTM, ANQGSEA. The CDR3 length is 13 residues. V dropped 3 bases and J dropped 5; count of bases not matched to a gene: 1. The CDR3, as DNA: TGCAGCGTTGACGGACTAGCGGGGGAGACCCAGTACTTC. As protein: CSVDGLAGETQYF.

V usage is TRBV9 and J usage is TRBJ2-5; 9 bases align to TRBD2. Germline assignment: CDR1 SGDLS and CDR2 YYNGEE. The CDR3 runs to 16 residues. V dropped 4 bases and J dropped 2; count of bases not matched to a gene: 9. The CDR3 loop is CASSSVTSGGQETQYF. The CDR3 DNA reads as TGTGCCAGCAGCTCGGTTACGAGCGGGGGGCAAGAGACCCAGTACTTC.